The 26 T cell receptor beta chains given below trace back to one sample, sequenced in a study of T cells in Graves' hyperthyroidism and ophthalmopathy. Authors of the study amplified TCR beta CDR3 regions from RNA transcripts. RT-PCR in the first round (using the HTBI primer set) targeted the TCR CDR3. A single record per CDR3 protein comes from TCRdb applying MiXCR to the multiplex PCR reads. The sample has approximately 510,000 distinct CDR3 sequences, 40% to 55% seen once; the top ten hold about 43%. Sequencing input: peripheral blood or thyroid tissue (not recorded which). Receptors originate from an adult woman with Graves' disease, either hyperthyroidism or ophthalmopathy (not recorded which).

Comment on this clonotype: One end of the junction varies from germline; a read error may be responsible. V usage is TRBV25-1 and J usage is TRBJ1-2; possibly TRBD1 for D (6 bases). The length of the CDR3 is 15 residues. The germline CDR1 and CDR2 sequences are MGHDK and SYGVNS. The CDR3 DNA reads as TGTGCCACCAGTGATCACCGACAGGAGGGCTATGGCTACACCTTC. Translation: CATSDHRQEGYGYTF.

The V call is TRBV2, the J call TRBJ2-5; perhaps TRBD2 as D (6 bases). Germline V gives CDR1 SNHLY, CDR2 FYNNEI. Trimming pared 3 bases from V and 6 bases from J, leaving 14 bases between. The CDR3 has 14 residues. This CDR3 reads CASSDQGLPKTQYF. As DNA, the CDR3 is TGTGCCAGCAGTGATCAGGGACTGCCGAAGACCCAGTACTTC.

This clonotype was counted at least ten times. The V gene is TRBV9, the J gene TRBJ1-4; tentatively, D is TRBD1 (5 bases). Looked up from germline, CDR1 is SGDLS and CDR2 is YYNGEE. CDR3 length: 15 amino acids. V shed 0 bases and J shed 7 bases, with 13 bases lying between them. The CDR3 sequence is CASSVGGGESEKLFF. CDR3 bases: TGTGCCAGCAGCGTAGGAGGAGGGGAGAGTGAAAAACTGTTTTTT.

The chain carries TRBV5-6 and TRBJ1-1, with 7 nucleotides matching TRBD1. The V gene's germline CDR1 is SGHDT and CDR2 YYEEEE. J lost 4 bases, V lost 4 bases, and 7 bases had no gene match. There are 14 residues in the CDR3. The CDR3 bases are TGTGCCAGCAGCGAACGGGACAGATTCACTGAAGCTTTCTTT. Translation gives CASSERDRFTEAFF. Variable domain in full (rest from reference TRBV5-6 and TRBJ1-1): DAGVTQSPTHLIKTRGQQVTLRCSPKSGHDTVSWYQQALGQGPQFIFQYYEEEERQRGNFPDRFSGHQFPNYSSELNVNALLLGDSALYLCASSERDRFTEAFFGQGTRLTVV.

The chain has TRBV7-9 and TRBJ1-1, with D possibly TRBD1 on 5 matching bases. V was cut by 5 bases and J by 10 bases, with 20 bases left in between. This CDR3 has 14 residues. Per germline, CDR1 SEHNR and CDR2 FQNEAQ (reference sequence). CDR3 in amino acids: CASSQDLDGGPAFF. The CDR3 coding sequence is TGTGCCAGCAGCCAAGATCTGGACGGGGGACCAGCTTTCTTT. The full variable domain, in which reference TRBV7-9 and TRBJ1-1 provide the parts outside the CDR3, is DTGVSQNPRHKITKRGQNVTFRCDPISEHNRLYWYRQTLGQGPEFLTYFQNEAQLEKSRLLSDRFSAERPKGSFSTLEIQRTEQGDSAMYLCASSQDLDGGPAFFGQGTRLTVV.

This clonotype was seen a few times. The V gene is TRBV7-9, the J gene TRBJ2-7; TRBD1 agrees at 8 bases. TRBJ2-1 explains the end of the DNA better; the J call may be wrong. The CDR3 runs to 14 residues. CDR1 is SEHNR, CDR2 FQNEAQ, per germline (reference sequence). CDR3 in amino acids: CASSLDWDRQGQFF. The CDR3 region has the DNA TGTGCCAGCAGCTTAGACTGGGACAGGCAGGGGCAGTTCTTC.

V and J are TRBV7-2 and TRBJ1-6; D gene uncertain. The CDR3 totals 14 residues. Germline CDR1 and CDR2: SGHTA and FQGNSA. V lost 3 bases and J 7 bases, leaving 10 bases between the germline ends. Here the CDR3 reads CASSLGAENSPLHF. CDR3 sequence (DNA): TGTGCCAGCAGCTTGGGCGCGGAGAATTCACCCCTCCACTTT.

The genes are TRBV5-1 and TRBJ2-2; 9 nucleotides agree with TRBD1. Trimming at V came to 4 bases and at J to 6 bases, leaving 7 bases not matched to a gene. The CDR3 sequence is 15 residues long. CDR1 SGHRS and CDR2 YFSETQ come from the germline V gene. Here the CDR3 reads CASSLGQGGAGELFF. Here the CDR3 DNA reads TGCGCCAGCAGCCTGGGACAGGGCGGGGCCGGGGAGCTGTTTTTT. Full variable domain (missing parts from reference TRBV5-1 and TRBJ2-2): KAGVTQTPRYLIKTRGQQVTLSCSPISGHRSVSWYQQTPGQGLQFLFEYFSETQRNKGNFPGRFSGRQFSNSRSEMNVSTLELGDSALYLCASSLGQGGAGELFFGEGSRLTVL.

This clonotype has just a few counts. J is TRBJ1-5 and V is TRBV5-5; the match to TRBD1 covers 8 bases. CDR1 is SGHKS and CDR2 is YYEKEE in the germline V gene (reference sequence). Germline trimming cut 0 bases from V and 3 bases from J; bases unmatched to any gene: 5. The CDR3 consists of 16 residues. DNA for the CDR3: TGTGCCAGCAGCTTGGATGACAGGGGCGCCAATCAGCCCCAGCATTTT. It specifies CASSLDDRGANQPQHF.

This clonotype occurred many times. The genes are TRBV6-6 and TRBJ1-5; 9 bases fit TRBD1. The CDR3 length is 14 residues. Per the germline V gene, CDR1 is MNHNY and CDR2 is SVGAGI (reference sequence). V lost 0 bases, J lost 6 bases, and 0 bases stayed unmatched. The CDR3 is CASSYSGQGQPQHF. The CDR3 DNA is TGTGCCAGCAGTTACTCGGGACAGGGTCAGCCCCAGCATTTT.

This clonotype was found a few times. V usage is TRBV6-5 and J usage is TRBJ1-5, with D perhaps matching TRBD1 (6 bases). Trimming took 7 bases from V and 2 from J, leaving 15 bases between them. Germline CDR1 MNHEY, CDR2 SVGAGI. There are 15 residues in the CDR3. In nucleotides, the CDR3 is TGTGCCAGCACCCAGAGGGGGGTTCGCAATCAGCCCCAGCATTTT. This sequence encodes CASTQRGVRNQPQHF.

Turning to this clonotype: Because it lacks the conserved phenylalanine or tryptophan at the end, this CDR3 is likely a read error. The limits of the CDR3 on the DNA are not certain, so only TCRdb's listed CDR3 is given. The rearrangement links TRBV7-9 to TRBJ2-6; TRBD1 is taken as the D call from the table, unchecked against the DNA. CDR1 is SEHNR, CDR2 FQNEAQ, per germline (reference sequence). The CDR3 has 9 amino acids, counting both end residues. The CDR3 reads CATSGTGGL.

This clonotype was seen repeatedly, ten times or more. The gene calls are TRBV20-1 and TRBJ1-1; maybe TRBD1 (5 bases). Per the germline V gene, CDR1 is DFQATT and CDR2 is SNEGSKA (reference sequence). The CDR3 loop spans 12 amino acids. Trimming removed 7 bases from V and 2 bases from J, with 11 bases in between. CDR3 protein: CSGATGNTEAFF. The CDR3 DNA follows: TGCAGTGGCGCCACAGGTAACACTGAAGCTTTCTTT.

V and J are TRBV29-1 and TRBJ2-5; D unclear. With 7 bases removed from V and 5 bases from J, the gap between germline ends came to 8 bases. This CDR3 contains 10 residues. CDR1 and CDR2 (germline): SQVTM, ANQGSEA. CDR3 loop: CSGSWETQYF. CDR3 in DNA: TGCAGCGGGAGTTGGGAGACCCAGTACTTC. The variable domain in full, with the rest retrieved from reference TRBV29-1 and TRBJ2-5, is SAVISQKPSRDICQRGTSLTIQCQVDSQVTMMFWYRQQPGQSLTLIATANQGSEATYESGFVIDKFPISRPNLTFSTLTVSNMSPEDSSIYLCSGSWETQYFGPGTRLLVL.

The chain employs TRBV10-3 and TRBJ1-1; a possible D gene is TRBD1 (6 bases). The V end lost 0 bases, the J end lost 3 bases, and 11 bases lay between the germline ends. Germline CDR1 and CDR2: ENHRY and SYGVKD. CDR3 size: 15 residues. The CDR3 sequence is CAISESRAGDTEAFF. CDR3 DNA: TGTGCCATCAGTGAGTCACGGGCAGGGGACACTGAAGCTTTCTTT.

This clonotype was seen at least ten times. The chain uses TRBV14 and TRBJ1-2; possible D gene TRBD1, 5 bases. Germline CDR1 and CDR2: SGHDN and FVKESK. Trimming shortened V by 0 bases and J by 7 bases, and 15 bases separated the two germline ends. CDR3 length equals 15 residues. The CDR3 DNA is TGTGCCAGCAGCCAAGAGTTAATTTCAGGGTCTGGCTACACCTTC. Translation gives CASSQELISGSGYTF.

CDR3 protein: CSTRGQEVNGYTF. The CDR3 DNA sequence: TGCAGCACCAGAGGACAGGAAGTTAATGGCTACACCTTC. The rearrangement links TRBV29-1 to TRBJ1-2; 7 nucleotides agree with TRBD1. The length of the CDR3 is 13 residues. CDR1 and CDR2 (germline): SQVTM, ANQGSEA. Losses at the gene ends were 8 bases for V and 6 bases for J; bases not matched to a gene: 12.

This clonotype showed up many times. This chain uses TRBV5-6 with TRBJ1-4; D may be TRBD1 (6 bases). Germline V gene data show CDR1 as SGHDT and CDR2 as YYEEEE. The CDR3 totals 15 residues. Deletions cut 1 base from V and 2 bases from J, with 9 bases between. Here the CDR3 reads CASSLRGFTNEKLFF. Here the CDR3 DNA reads TGTGCCAGCAGCTTGAGGGGGTTTACTAATGAAAAACTGTTTTTT.

Ten or more counts support this clonotype. V is TRBV4-1 and J is TRBJ1-1; maybe TRBD1 (5 bases). The CDR3 contains 14 residues. The germline CDR1 and CDR2 sequences are MGHRA and YSYEKL. The V end lost 4 bases, the J end lost 3 bases, and 12 bases lay between the germline ends. The CDR3 here is CASSRGAGYTEAFF. CDR3 DNA: TGCGCCAGCAGCCGAGGGGCGGGGTACACTGAAGCTTTCTTT.

This chain links TRBV7-6 with TRBJ2-5; D may be TRBD2 (6 bases). CDR1 is SGHVS and CDR2 is FNYEAQ in the germline V gene. The CDR3 consists of 16 residues. Trimming removed 3 bases from V and 1 base from J, with 15 bases in between. CDR3 DNA: TGTGCCAGCAGCTTTGAGACAGCGGGTTTCCAAGAGACCCAGTACTTC. It yields the protein CASSFETAGFQETQYF.

The V call is TRBV2, the J call TRBJ1-1; D call uncertain. Trimming stripped 5 bases from V and 5 bases from J, with 15 bases between. In germline, CDR1 is SNHLY, CDR2 FYNNEI. The CDR3 spans 14 residues. The CDR3 coding sequence is TGTGCCAGCAGTCTAAGGGCTCAAAGGACTGAAGCTTTCTTT. This gives the protein CASSLRAQRTEAFF.

On this clonotype itself: Since no conserved phenylalanine or tryptophan closes the CDR3, a read error is the likely cause. The V call is TRBV4-3, the J call TRBJ1-2; D remains ambiguous. Trimming removed 1 base from V and 5 bases from J, with 2 bases in between. Germline V CDR1 and CDR2: LGHNA, YSLEER. The CDR3 has 11 amino acids. The chain's CDR3 is CASSQGYGYTC. CDR3 coding DNA: TGCGCCAGCAGCCAAGGGTATGGCTACACCTGC.

This clonotype was counted ten times or more. This chain connects TRBV5-1 to TRBJ2-5; either TRBD1 or TRBD2 may fit D (6 bases each). CDR1 and CDR2 (germline): SGHRS, YFSETQ. The ends were cut back, 0 bases at V and 5 bases at J, with 17 bases in the middle. The CDR3 extends over 16 amino acids. The CDR3 DNA follows: TGCGCCAGCAGCTTGGCGGTGGGACATCGGGAGGAGACCCAGTACTTC. It yields the protein CASSLAVGHREETQYF.

In nucleotides, the CDR3 is TGCGCCAGCAGCCCTAGCATCCACAGCAATCAGCCCCAGCATTTT. This translates into CASSPSIHSNQPQHF. The J gene is TRBJ1-5, the V gene TRBV5-1; D is ambiguous. The germline V gene has CDR1 SGHRS and CDR2 YFSETQ. V dropped 4 bases and J dropped 1 base, with 12 bases sitting between them. The CDR3 is 15 amino acids. The variable domain in full, with the rest retrieved from reference TRBV5-1 and TRBJ1-5, is KAGVTQTPRYLIKTRGQQVTLSCSPISGHRSVSWYQQTPGQGLQFLFEYFSETQRNKGNFPGRFSGRQFSNSRSEMNVSTLELGDSALYLCASSPSIHSNQPQHFGDGTRLSIL.

The chain employs TRBV20-1 and TRBJ1-2; TRBD1 matches at 9 bases. V lost 2 bases and J lost 4; bases outside the gene matches: 5. Germline V CDR1 and CDR2: DFQATT, SNEGSKA (reference sequence). The CDR3 has 14 amino acids. In DNA, the CDR3 is TGCAGTGCTAGACCGGGACAGGGATCCTATGGCTACACCTTC. It yields the protein CSARPGQGSYGYTF.

The J gene is TRBJ1-5, the V gene TRBV15; a possible D gene is TRBD1 (5 bases). This CDR3 comprises 14 residues. The germline V gene has CDR1 LNHNV and CDR2 YYDKDF (reference sequence). The ends were cut back, 3 bases at V and 6 bases at J, with 12 bases in the middle. CDR3 region: CATSRPGNGQPQHF. DNA of the CDR3: TGTGCCACCAGCAGGCCAGGGAATGGTCAGCCCCAGCATTTT.